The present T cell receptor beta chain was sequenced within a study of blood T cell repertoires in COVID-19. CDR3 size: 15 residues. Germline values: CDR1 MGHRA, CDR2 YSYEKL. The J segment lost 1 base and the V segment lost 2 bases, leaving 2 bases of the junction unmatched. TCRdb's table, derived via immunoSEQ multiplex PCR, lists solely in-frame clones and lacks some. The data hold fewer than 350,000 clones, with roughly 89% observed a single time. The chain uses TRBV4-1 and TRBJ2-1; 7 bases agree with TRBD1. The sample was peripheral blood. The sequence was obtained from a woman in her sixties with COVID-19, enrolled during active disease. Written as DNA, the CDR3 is TGCGCCAGCAGCCAACCGACAGGGTCCTACAATGAGCAGTTCTTC. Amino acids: CASSQPTGSYNEQFF.